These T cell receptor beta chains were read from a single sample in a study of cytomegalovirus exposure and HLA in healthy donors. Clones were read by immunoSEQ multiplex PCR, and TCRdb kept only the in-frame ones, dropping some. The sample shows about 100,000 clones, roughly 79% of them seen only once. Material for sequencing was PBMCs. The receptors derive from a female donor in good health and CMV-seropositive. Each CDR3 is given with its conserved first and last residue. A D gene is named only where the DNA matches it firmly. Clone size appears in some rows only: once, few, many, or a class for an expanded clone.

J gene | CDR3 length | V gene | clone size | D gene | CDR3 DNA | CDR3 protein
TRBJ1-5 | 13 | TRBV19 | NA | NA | TGTGCCAGTAGTATAAGCCTTTATCAGCCCCAGCATTTT | CASSISLYQPQHF
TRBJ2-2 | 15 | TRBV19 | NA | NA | TGTGCCAGTAGTATATCGCGGGTTACTACCGGGGAGCTGTTTTTT | CASSISRVTTGELFF
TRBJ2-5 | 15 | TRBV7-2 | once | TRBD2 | TGTGCCAGCAGCCAGCGTGGGACTAGACAAGAGACCCAGTACTTC | CASSQRGTRQETQYF
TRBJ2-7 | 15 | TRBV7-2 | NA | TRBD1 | TGTGCCAGCAGCTTCCGGGACAGGGTCGGTTACGAGCAGTACTTC | CASSFRDRVGYEQYF
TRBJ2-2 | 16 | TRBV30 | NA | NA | TGTGCCTGGAGTGTAGCTGGGTGGGGGCGGGCCGGGGAGCTGTTTTTT | CAWSVAGWGRAGELFF
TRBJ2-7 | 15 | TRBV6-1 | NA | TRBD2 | TGTGCCAGCAGTGAAGAGACGGGAGGGCCCCACGAGCAGTACTTC | CASSEETGGPHEQYF
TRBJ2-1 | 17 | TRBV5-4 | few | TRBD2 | TGTGCCAGCAGCTTGGAAGGGCAGCGGGGGGGATTCAATGAGCAGTTCTTC | CASSLEGQRGGFNEQFF
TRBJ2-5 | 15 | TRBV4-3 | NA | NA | TGCGCCAGCAGCCAGCAGACAGGTTTACAAGAGACCCAGTACTTC | CASSQQTGLQETQYF
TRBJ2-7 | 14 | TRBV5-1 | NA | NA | TGCGCCAGCAGCCCTGCGGGACTTTGGGACGAGCAGTACTTC | CASSPAGLWDEQYF
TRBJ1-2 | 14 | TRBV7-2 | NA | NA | TGTGCCAGCACCCATGGGGGGGGCAGCTATGGCTACACCTTC | CASTHGGGSYGYTF
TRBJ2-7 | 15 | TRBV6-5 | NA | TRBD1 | TGTGCCAGCAGTTACCTGGCAGGGGGCTCCTACGAGCAGTACTTC | CASSYLAGGSYEQYF
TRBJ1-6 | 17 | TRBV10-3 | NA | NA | TGTGCCATCAGTGAGGGGACAACCAGCTCCTATAATTCACCCCTCCACTTT | CAISEGTTSSYNSPLHF
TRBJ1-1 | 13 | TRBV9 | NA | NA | TGTGCCAGCCAGGGTGCAGGGAACACTGAAGCTTTCTTT | CASQGAGNTEAFF
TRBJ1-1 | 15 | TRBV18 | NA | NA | TGTGCCAGCTCACCAAGGAGGGTCGGTGCCACTGAAGCTTTCTTT | CASSPRRVGATEAFF
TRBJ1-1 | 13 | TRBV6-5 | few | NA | TGTGCCAGCCGCTTTTCTGCAGGCACTGAAGCTTTCTTT | CASRFSAGTEAFF
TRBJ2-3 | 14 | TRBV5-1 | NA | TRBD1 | TGCGCCAGCAGCCCCCGACAGGGGTCGGATACGCAGTATTTT | CASSPRQGSDTQYF
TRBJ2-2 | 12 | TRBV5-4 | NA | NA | TGTGCCAGCAGCTTTGGCAGGGGGGAGCTGTTTTTT | CASSFGRGELFF
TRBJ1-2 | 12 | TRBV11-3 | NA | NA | TGTGCCGGCGGTCTGGGGGCGCGGGGCTACACCTTC | CAGGLGARGYTF
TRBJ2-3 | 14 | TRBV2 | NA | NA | TGTGCCAGCACCCAGGACTACTCAACAGATACGCAGTATTTT | CASTQDYSTDTQYF
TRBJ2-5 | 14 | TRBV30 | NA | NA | TGTGCCTGGAGCGGACAGAGAATCCAAGAGACCCAGTACTTC | CAWSGQRIQETQYF